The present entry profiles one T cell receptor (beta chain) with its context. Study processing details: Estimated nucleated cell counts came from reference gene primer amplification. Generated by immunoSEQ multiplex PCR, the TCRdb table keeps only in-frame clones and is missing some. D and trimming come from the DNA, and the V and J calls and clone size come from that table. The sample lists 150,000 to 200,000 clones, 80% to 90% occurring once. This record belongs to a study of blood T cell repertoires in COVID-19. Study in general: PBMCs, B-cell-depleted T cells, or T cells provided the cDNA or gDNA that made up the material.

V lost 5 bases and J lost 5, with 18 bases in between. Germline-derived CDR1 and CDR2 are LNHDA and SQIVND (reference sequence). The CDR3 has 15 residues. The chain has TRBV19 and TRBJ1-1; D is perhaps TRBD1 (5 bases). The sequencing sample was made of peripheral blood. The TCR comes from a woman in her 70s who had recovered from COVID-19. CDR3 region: CASSSPQGGGTEAFF. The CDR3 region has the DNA TGTGCCAGTAGTTCACCCCAGGGTGGAGGGACTGAAGCTTTCTTT.